This T cell receptor beta chain was profiled in a study of regulatory T cells in long-lasting Graves disease. The study's findings and limits: Among the persistent patients, 2,500 to 3,500 public clonotypes were shared, more than the approximately 960 shared among new patients.

Time point meaning: newly diagnosed GD, antithyroid drugs for less than 3 months. RNA isolated from PBMCs was used to make the TCR library. Building of the TCR beta libraries involved iRepertoire HTBI primers and Arm-PCR of CDR3 regions. TCRdb redid the calling of the multiplex PCR reads with MiXCR, one entry per CDR3 protein. The repertoire holds around 450,000 distinct CDR3 sequences, with 15% to 20% as singletons. Ten or more counts support this clonotype. Its antigen is unknown. The sample was also reused in another study, on T cells in Graves' hyperthyroidism and ophthalmopathy.

The TCR was taken from a man aged 40-55 years with Graves disease. The specimen was peripheral blood mononuclear cells (PBMCs), collected at new diagnosis, from a patient treated with antithyroid drugs.

The CDR3 reads CASGTSGKEQYF. CDR3 in DNA: TGTGCCAGCGGGACTAGCGGGAAAGAGCAGTACTTC. This chain links TRBV3-1 with TRBJ2-7, with 13 nucleotides matching TRBD2. CDR3 size: 12 residues. Trimming removed 8 bases from V and 7 bases from J; junction bases left unmatched: 2. Germline-derived CDR1 and CDR2 are LGHDT and YNNKEL (reference sequence).